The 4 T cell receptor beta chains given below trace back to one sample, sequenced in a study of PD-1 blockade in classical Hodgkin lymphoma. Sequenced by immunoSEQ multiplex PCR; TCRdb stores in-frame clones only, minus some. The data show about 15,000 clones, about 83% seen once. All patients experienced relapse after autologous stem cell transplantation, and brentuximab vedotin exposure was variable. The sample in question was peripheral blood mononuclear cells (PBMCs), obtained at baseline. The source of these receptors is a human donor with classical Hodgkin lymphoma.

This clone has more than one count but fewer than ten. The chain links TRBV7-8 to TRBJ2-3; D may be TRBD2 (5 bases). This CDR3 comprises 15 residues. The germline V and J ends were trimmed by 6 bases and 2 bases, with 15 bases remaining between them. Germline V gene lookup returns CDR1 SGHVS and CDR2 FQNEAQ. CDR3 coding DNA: TGTGCCAGCAGTCCTCGTGGAGGCTACACAGATACGCAGTATTTT. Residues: CASSPRGGYTDTQYF.

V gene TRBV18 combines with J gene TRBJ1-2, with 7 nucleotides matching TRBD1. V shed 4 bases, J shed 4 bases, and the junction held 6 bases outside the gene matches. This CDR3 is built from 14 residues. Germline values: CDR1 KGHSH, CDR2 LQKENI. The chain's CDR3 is CASSQNDRVYGYTF. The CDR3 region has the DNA TGTGCCAGCTCACAGAACGACAGGGTCTATGGCTACACCTTC.

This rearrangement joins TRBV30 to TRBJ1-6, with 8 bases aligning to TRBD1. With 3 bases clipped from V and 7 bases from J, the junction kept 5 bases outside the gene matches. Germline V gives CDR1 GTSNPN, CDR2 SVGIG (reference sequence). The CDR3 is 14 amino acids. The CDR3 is CAWRGDRLNSPLHF. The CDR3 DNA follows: TGTGCCTGGAGGGGGGACAGGTTGAATTCACCCCTCCACTTT.

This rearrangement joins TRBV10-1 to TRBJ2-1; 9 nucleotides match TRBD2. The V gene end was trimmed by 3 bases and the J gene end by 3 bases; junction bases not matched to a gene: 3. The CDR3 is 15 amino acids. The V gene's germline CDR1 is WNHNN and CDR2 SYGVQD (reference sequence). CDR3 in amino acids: CASSEERGDYNEQFF. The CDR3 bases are TGCGCCAGCAGTGAAGAGCGGGGGGACTACAATGAGCAGTTCTTC.